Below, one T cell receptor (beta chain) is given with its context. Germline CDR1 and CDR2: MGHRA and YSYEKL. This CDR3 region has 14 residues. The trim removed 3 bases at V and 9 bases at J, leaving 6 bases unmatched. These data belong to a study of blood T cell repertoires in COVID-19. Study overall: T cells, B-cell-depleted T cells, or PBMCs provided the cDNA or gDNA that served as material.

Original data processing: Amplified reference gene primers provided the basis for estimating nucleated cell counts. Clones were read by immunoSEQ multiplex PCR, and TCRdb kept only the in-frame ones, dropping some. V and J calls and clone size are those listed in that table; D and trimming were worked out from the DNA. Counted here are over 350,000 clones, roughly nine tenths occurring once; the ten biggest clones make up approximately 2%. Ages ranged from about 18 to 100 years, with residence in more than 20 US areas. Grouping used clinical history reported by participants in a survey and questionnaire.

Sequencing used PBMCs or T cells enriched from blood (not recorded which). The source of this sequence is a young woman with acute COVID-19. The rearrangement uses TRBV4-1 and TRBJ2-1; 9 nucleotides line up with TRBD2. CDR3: CASSHSGRSVEQFF. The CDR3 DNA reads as TGCGCCAGCAGCCACAGCGGGAGGTCTGTTGAGCAGTTCTTC.